The 17 T cell receptor beta chains listed next were all sequenced from one sample in a study of blood T cell repertoires in COVID-19. TCRdb's table, derived via immunoSEQ multiplex PCR, lists solely in-frame clones and lacks some. Counted here are about 260,000 clones, 75% to 90% occurring once; the ten biggest clones make up 10%. The sequenced material came from peripheral blood. The receptors derive from a woman in her 70s with COVID-19, enrolled during active disease.

Worth noting for this clone: Germline is not matched at one junction end, which may reflect a read error. Written as DNA, the CDR3 is TGTGCCGGCAGCTTGGGTGTTCTCCGCACTGAAGCTTTCTTT. Translation: CAGSLGVLRTEAFF. V is TRBV5-8 and J is TRBJ1-1; D not certain. CDR1 and CDR2 (germline): SGHTS, YDEGEE. The CDR3 has 14 amino acids. The complete variable domain, with remaining parts taken from reference TRBV5-8 and TRBJ1-1, reads EAGVTQSPTHLIKTRGQQATLRCSPISGHTSVYWYQQALGLGLQFLLWYDEGEERNRGNFPPRFSGRQFPNYSSELNVNALELEDSALYLCAGSLGVLRTEAFFGQGTRLTVV.

The chain joins TRBV9 to TRBJ2-5; 9 bases are shared with TRBD1. The CDR3 extends over 15 amino acids. J lost 5 bases, V lost 2 bases, and 7 bases had no gene match. Germline CDR1 is SGDLS and CDR2 is YYNGEE. CDR3 amino acids: CASSVNTGGGETQYF. The CDR3 DNA follows: TGTGCCAGCAGCGTCAACACAGGGGGCGGGGAGACCCAGTACTTC. The entire variable domain, with the rest obtained from reference TRBV9 and TRBJ2-5, is as follows: DSGVTQTPKHLITATGQRVTLRCSPRSGDLSVYWYQQSLDQGLQFLIQYYNGEERAKGNILERFSAQQFPDLHSELNLSSLELGDSALYFCASSVNTGGGETQYFGPGTRLLVL.

This sequence joins TRBV7-2 and TRBJ2-3, with D unclear. CDR3 length: 14 residues. The germline V gene encodes CDR1 SGHTA and CDR2 FQGNSA. The V end lost 3 bases, the J end lost 0 bases, and 7 bases lay between the germline ends. CDR3 sequence: CASSFQLSTDTQYF. In nucleotides, the CDR3 is TGTGCCAGCAGCTTTCAACTTAGCACAGATACGCAGTATTTT.

The chain recombines TRBV7-9 with TRBJ2-7; 7 bases line up with TRBD2. The germline gives CDR1 SEHNR, CDR2 FQNEAQ (reference sequence). V gave up 0 bases and J gave up 0 bases; unmatched junction bases: 2. CDR3 length: 15 amino acids. CDR3 nucleotide sequence: TGTGCCAGCAGCTTAGCGCTAGCGGCCTCCTACGAGCAGTACTTC. This codes for CASSLALAASYEQYF.

J is TRBJ2-3 and V is TRBV5-1; TRBD1 agrees at 9 bases. CDR1 and CDR2 (germline): SGHRS, YFSETQ. This CDR3 is 17 amino acids long. V gave up 1 base and J gave up 5 bases; unmatched junction bases: 11. The CDR3 DNA reads TGCGCCAGCAGCTTGTTATTTTCGGACAGGGGCAGAGATACGCAGTATTTT. Amino acid sequence: CASSLLFSDRGRDTQYF.

The CDR3 loop reads CSADDTSGSPYEQYF. Written as DNA, the CDR3 is TGCAGCGCGGACGACACTAGCGGGAGTCCCTACGAGCAGTACTTC. The V call is TRBV29-1, the J call TRBJ2-7; 11 nucleotides align to TRBD2. With V trimmed by 7 bases and J by 2 bases, 10 bases remained unmatched. The V gene's germline CDR1 is SQVTM and CDR2 ANQGSEA. This CDR3 is built from 15 residues.

J is TRBJ1-5 and V is TRBV5-6; 10 bases are shared with TRBD1. Germline trimming cut 4 bases from V and 7 bases from J; bases unmatched to any gene: 5. Germline V gene lookup returns CDR1 SGHDT and CDR2 YYEEEE. The CDR3 has 14 amino acids. The CDR3 here is CASSRGQGWQPQHF. In nucleotides, the CDR3 is TGTGCCAGCAGCCGGGGACAGGGGTGGCAGCCCCAGCATTTT.

V and J are TRBV7-9 and TRBJ2-7; possibly TRBD2 for D (5 bases). Germline assignment: CDR1 SEHNR and CDR2 FQNEAQ (reference sequence). This CDR3 is 15 amino acids long. Trimming took off 6 bases at V and 0 bases at J, with 15 bases between the two ends. The DNA of the CDR3 is TGTGCCAGCAGACCCCTGGGAGTGAGCTCCTACGAGCAGTACTTC. This sequence encodes CASRPLGVSSYEQYF.

The count of this clone is one. The chain carries TRBV19 and TRBJ2-5, with TRBD2 as a possible D gene (6 bases). V gave up 3 bases and J gave up 2 bases, with 16 bases separating them. Germline V gives CDR1 LNHDA, CDR2 SQIVND (reference sequence). The CDR3 has 16 residues. The CDR3 sequence is CASSMVPIGGQETQYF. The CDR3 nucleotides read TGTGCCAGTAGTATGGTGCCAATCGGGGGACAAGAGACCCAGTACTTC.

The chain couples TRBV5-3 to TRBJ2-1, with 7 bases matching TRBD1. TRBV5-3 is an ORF, and what it does is uncertain. V shed 2 bases, J shed 2 bases, and the junction held 10 bases outside the gene matches. The CDR3 contains 17 residues. CDR3 coding DNA: TGTGCCAGAAGCTTCCCAGGGGGAGAGAGAGCCTACAATGAGCAGTTCTTC. Its translation: CARSFPGGERAYNEQFF.

This clone was recorded a few times. V is TRBV4-3 and J is TRBJ1-5, with a weak D call TRBD1 (5 bases). Germline V lookup: CDR1 LGHNA, CDR2 YSLEER. The CDR3 totals 15 residues. V was clipped by 4 bases and J by 9 bases, with 19 bases between them. CDR3 in amino acids: CASSPPQGFLRPQHF. CDR3 in DNA: TGCGCCAGCAGCCCACCGCAGGGCTTTTTACGGCCCCAGCATTTT.

The rearrangement joins TRBV12-3 or TRBV12-4 to TRBJ2-7, with D hard to call. The CDR3 is 12 amino acids. V was shortened by 2 bases and J by 3 bases, with 5 bases between the two germline ends. The CDR3 reads CASSLRHYEQYF. The DNA for the CDR3 is TGTGCCAGCAGTTTAAGACACTACGAGCAGTACTTC.

The J gene is TRBJ2-7, the V gene TRBV13; TRBD2 agrees at 12 bases. The V gene's germline CDR1 is PRHDT and CDR2 FYEKMQ (reference sequence). V dropped 5 bases and J dropped 6; count of bases not matched to a gene: 11. The CDR3 is 16 residues long. CDR3 sequence: CASSPYRLAGDPEQYF. In nucleotides, the CDR3 is TGTGCCAGCAGCCCTTATCGACTAGCGGGAGATCCCGAGCAGTACTTC.

The V gene is TRBV6-6, the J gene TRBJ1-3; a weak D match, TRBD1 (6 bases). Per germline, CDR1 MNHNY and CDR2 SVGAGI (reference sequence). This CDR3 has 16 residues. Deletions cut 5 bases from V and 2 bases from J, with 16 bases between. CDR3 loop: CASSRNRESAGNTIYF. CDR3 nucleotide sequence: TGTGCCAGCAGTCGAAACAGGGAGAGTGCTGGAAACACCATATATTTT.

This clone was observed a single time. J is TRBJ2-2 and V is TRBV10-3; unclear D gene. This CDR3 is 15 amino acids long. Trimming took 6 bases from V and 3 from J, leaving 14 bases between them. The germline V gene encodes CDR1 ENHRY and CDR2 SYGVKD. CDR3 in amino acids: CAIRPTPMDTGELFF. In nucleotides, the CDR3 is TGTGCCATCAGACCGACACCCATGGACACCGGGGAGCTGTTTTTT.

The chain links TRBV10-1 to TRBJ2-5; D call uncertain. The CDR3 totals 14 residues. Germline V gene data show CDR1 as WNHNN and CDR2 as SYGVQD (reference sequence). V shed 2 bases and J shed 1 base, with 8 bases lying between them. The CDR3 DNA follows: TGCGCCAGCAGTGAGACAACAGCCCAAGAGACCCAGTACTTC. Residues: CASSETTAQETQYF.

The chain combines TRBV5-1 with TRBJ1-6; D may be TRBD1 (5 bases). CDR3 length: 15 amino acids. Per germline, CDR1 SGHRS and CDR2 YFSETQ. Deletions cut 0 bases from V and 7 bases from J, with 11 bases between. Here the CDR3 reads CASSLAGRANSPLHF. The CDR3 region has the DNA TGCGCCAGCAGCTTGGCCGGCAGGGCCAATTCACCCCTCCACTTT.